This entry describes one T cell receptor beta chain. Its antigen specificity is not known. No much larger clone is present one base from it, and per-base qualities are unavailable. TCRbeta CDR3 regions were amplified from genomic DNA by means of the immunoSEQ Assay, a bias-controlled multiplex PCR. As for the authors' bioinformatics: Nucleated cell counts per sample were estimated from amplification of reference gene primers within the assay. To quantify the absolute abundance of each unique TCRbeta CDR3 rearrangement, sequence reads were collapsed and filtered. For each sample, productive Simpson clonality was calculated by taking the square root of Simpson's diversity index across productive rearrangements. TCRdb's version of the immuneACCESS table is confined to in-frame rearrangements and falls short of the full clone set. An unresolved V gene accounts for under half of the shortfall where checked; the remainder is of unknown origin. V and J calls and clone size are given by that table; D and trimming were obtained from the DNA. The table for this sample lists about 400,000 clones; around nine tenths of them were counted only once. The ten most abundant clones make up roughly 3.1% of the sample.

Its CDR3 holds 15 amino acids, cysteine through phenylalanine. The DNA shown is the 45-base CDR3, in frame from base 1. Sequences SGHTA (CDR1) and FQGTGA (CDR2) are obtained from the germline V gene. For this chain, trimming is 2 bases at the V end and 4 bases at the J end, and the number of junction bases without a gene match is 4. This sample was included in a study of blood T cell repertoires in COVID-19 (dated by TCRdb to 2018 to 2020). About the study as a whole: The collaborator samples originated in the United States, Italy and Spain and spanned the acute and convalescent phases of COVID-19. The prospective study material was composed of cDNA or gDNA derived from T cells, B-cell-depleted T cells, or PBMCs. Deeply sampled blood TCRbeta repertoires from subjects exposed to, actively infected with, or recovered from COVID-19 were included in the dataset. A freely available public database, intended as a resource for researchers studying the immune response to SARS-CoV-2, is where the repertoires were released. Samples came from the ongoing ImmuneRACE study (first 160 participants) plus 1,254 subjects from 6 global collaborators. The sample metadata nearly always contained a de-identified subject ID, COVID-19 status, age in years and sex. Where HLA class I and class II types were available, the types were taken from metadata supplied by the sample provider, not from assay-based typing. What the work shows at the level of the full study, not this receptor alone: How much clinical and demographic metadata was included differed by source and by participant, and the metadata was provided uncurated.

Whole blood was collected in K2EDTA tubes by collaborating institutions according to the institutions' own protocols. Collaborator samples were shipped for TCRbeta analysis as frozen whole blood, isolated PBMCs, or DNA extracted from either sample type. The chain is made from TRBV7-3 and TRBJ2-1; the junction holds 8 bases that match TRBD2. Material: peripheral blood. This sequence was found in a human donor in a cohort sampled during active COVID-19. The nucleotide sequence is given as TGTGCCAGCAGCTTATTACTAGCGGCATACAATGAGCAGTTCTTC. This codes for CASSLLLAAYNEQFF.